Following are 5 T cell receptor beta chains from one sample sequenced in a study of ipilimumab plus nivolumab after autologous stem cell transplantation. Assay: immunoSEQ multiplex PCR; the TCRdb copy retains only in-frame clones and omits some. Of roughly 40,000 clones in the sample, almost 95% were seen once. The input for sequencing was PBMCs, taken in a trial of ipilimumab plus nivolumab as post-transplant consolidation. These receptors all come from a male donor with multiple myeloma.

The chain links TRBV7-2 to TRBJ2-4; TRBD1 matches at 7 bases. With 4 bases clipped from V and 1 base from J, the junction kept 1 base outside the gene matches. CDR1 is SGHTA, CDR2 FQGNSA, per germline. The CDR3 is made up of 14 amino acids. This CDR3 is CASSSTGAKNIQYF. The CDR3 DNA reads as TGTGCCAGCAGCTCGACAGGGGCCAAAAACATTCAGTACTTC.

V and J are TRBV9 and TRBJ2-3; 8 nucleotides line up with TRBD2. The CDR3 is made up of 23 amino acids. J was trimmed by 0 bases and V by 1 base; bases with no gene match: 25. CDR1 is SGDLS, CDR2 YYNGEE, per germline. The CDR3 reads CASSVLRSQLAVIIASSTDTQYF. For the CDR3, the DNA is TGTGCCAGCAGCGTACTACGGTCGCAACTAGCGGTAATTATTGCCTCTAGCACAGATACGCAGTATTTT.

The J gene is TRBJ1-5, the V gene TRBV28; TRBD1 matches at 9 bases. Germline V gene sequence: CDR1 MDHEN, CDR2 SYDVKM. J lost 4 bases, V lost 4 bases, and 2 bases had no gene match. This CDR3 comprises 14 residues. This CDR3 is CASSSDRGNQPQHF. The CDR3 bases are TGTGCCAGCAGTTCGGACAGGGGTAATCAGCCCCAGCATTTT.

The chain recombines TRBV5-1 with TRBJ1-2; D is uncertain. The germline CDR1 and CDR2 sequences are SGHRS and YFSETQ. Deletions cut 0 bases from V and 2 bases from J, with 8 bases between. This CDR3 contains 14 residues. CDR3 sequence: CASSLDGSNYGYTF. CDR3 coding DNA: TGCGCCAGCAGCTTGGACGGCTCCAACTATGGCTACACCTTC.

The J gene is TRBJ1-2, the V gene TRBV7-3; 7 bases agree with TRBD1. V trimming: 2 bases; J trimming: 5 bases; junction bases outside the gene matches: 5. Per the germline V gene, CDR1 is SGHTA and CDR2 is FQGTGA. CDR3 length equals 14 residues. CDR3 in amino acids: CASSLGDRSYGYTF. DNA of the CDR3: TGTGCCAGCAGCTTAGGGGACAGAAGTTATGGCTACACCTTC.